Below, 20 T cell receptor beta chains from the same sample are listed, as sequenced in a study of blood T cell repertoires in COVID-19. Assay used: immunoSEQ multiplex PCR; TCRdb lists only in-frame clones, some missing. Of 55,000 to 75,000 clones listed, about four fifths are singletons. Specimen: peripheral blood. These receptors all come from a man aged 65 to 79 with acute or convalescent COVID-19.

The genes are TRBV5-1 and TRBJ1-2; perhaps TRBD1 as D (6 bases). CDR1 is SGHRS, CDR2 YFSETQ, per germline. V was clipped by 2 bases and J by 1 base, with 9 bases between them. CDR3 length: 14 residues. As DNA, the CDR3 is TGCGCCAGCAGCTTTGGGGGCTTTAACTATGGCTACACCTTC. Residues: CASSFGGFNYGYTF.

The genes are TRBV30 and TRBJ1-2; D not certain. The CDR3 contains 14 residues. Deletions cut 2 bases from V and 4 bases from J, with 14 bases between. From germline, CDR1 is GTSNPN and CDR2 SVGIG (reference sequence). DNA for the CDR3: TGTGCCTGGAGTTCCCAGGCTATTACCTATGGCTACACCTTC. It encodes CAWSSQAITYGYTF.

The V call is TRBV18, the J call TRBJ2-3, with a possible D match to TRBD2 (6 bases). V gave up 3 bases and J gave up 0 bases, with 13 bases separating them. The CDR3 is 16 amino acids. The germline gives CDR1 KGHSH, CDR2 LQKENI. CDR3 sequence (DNA): TGTGCCAGCTCACCCGACGGCGGGACTAGCACAGATACGCAGTATTTT. This sequence encodes CASSPDGGTSTDTQYF.

This clone was seen more than once but under ten times. The chain carries TRBV6-5 and TRBJ1-1, with 7 bases matching TRBD1. The CDR3 spans 14 residues. Germline CDR1 MNHEY, CDR2 SVGAGI. The V gene end was trimmed by 2 bases and the J gene end by 0 bases; junction bases not matched to a gene: 0. The CDR3: CASSYQGVNTEAFF. Here the CDR3 DNA reads TGTGCCAGCAGTTACCAGGGGGTGAACACTGAAGCTTTCTTT.

In DNA form, the CDR3 reads TGTGCCAGCAGCCCGGGACTAGCGGGAGAAGGCAATGAGCAGTTCTTC. Translating gives CASSPGLAGEGNEQFF. This chain joins TRBV7-9 and TRBJ2-1; 14 bases agree with TRBD2. CDR3 size: 16 residues. Per germline, CDR1 SEHNR and CDR2 FQNEAQ (reference sequence). The junction had 6 bases not matched to a gene; V was cut back by 5 bases and J by 6 bases.

The rearrangement links TRBV5-1 to TRBJ1-3; TRBD1 might be the D (5 bases). Trimming removed 1 base at V and 3 bases at J, with 11 bases between. The CDR3 consists of 15 residues. The V gene's germline CDR1 is SGHRS and CDR2 YFSETQ. CDR3 coding DNA: TGCGCCAGCAGCTTGTCTGCTCAGGGTGGAAACACCATATATTTT. This gives the protein CASSLSAQGGNTIYF.

The chain links TRBV6-2 or TRBV6-3 to TRBJ2-3; TRBD2 matches at 16 bases. There are 17 residues in the CDR3. Germline CDR1 reads MNHEY; CDR2 reads SVGEGT. Germline trimming cut 5 bases from V and 2 bases from J; bases unmatched to any gene: 4. In DNA form, the CDR3 reads TGTGCCAGCAGTCCGGGGACTAGCGGGAGGGCCACAGATACGCAGTATTTT. Translation: CASSPGTSGRATDTQYF.

V usage is TRBV7-8 and J usage is TRBJ2-7; possibly TRBD2 for D (6 bases). Germline V gives CDR1 SGHVS, CDR2 FQNEAQ. V was trimmed by 3 bases and J by 2 bases, leaving 11 bases between them. This CDR3 comprises 14 residues. CDR3 sequence: CASSFVGGAYEQYF. The CDR3 DNA follows: TGTGCCAGCAGCTTTGTGGGAGGCGCCTACGAGCAGTACTTC.

This rearrangement joins TRBV18 to TRBJ1-2, with D maybe TRBD1 (5 bases). From germline, CDR1 is KGHSH and CDR2 LQKENI. Trimming pared 6 bases from V and 8 bases from J, leaving 19 bases between. This CDR3 comprises 14 residues. The CDR3 here is CASSLRGAGWGYTF. The CDR3 coding sequence is TGTGCCAGCTCCCTCCGTGGCGCAGGGTGGGGCTACACCTTC.

This chain links TRBV7-9 with TRBJ2-7; 8 bases line up with TRBD1. CDR1 and CDR2 (germline): SEHNR, FQNEAQ (reference sequence). The trim removed 5 bases at V and 0 bases at J, leaving 6 bases unmatched. There are 15 residues in the CDR3. The CDR3 loop is CASSQPGQVSYEQYF. CDR3 DNA sequence: TGTGCCAGCAGCCAACCGGGACAGGTCTCCTACGAGCAGTACTTC.

Written as DNA, the CDR3 is TGTGCCAGCAGCTTAGAACAGGGCCTGAACACTGAAGCTTTCTTT. Translated: CASSLEQGLNTEAFF. The rearrangement links TRBV5-5 to TRBJ1-1, with D perhaps matching TRBD1 (6 bases). This CDR3 is built from 15 residues. Germline V lookup: CDR1 SGHKS, CDR2 YYEKEE (reference sequence). Trimming removed 2 bases from V and 0 bases from J, with 11 bases in between. Combining the CDR3 with reference TRBV5-5 and TRBJ1-1 gives the whole variable domain DAGVTQSPTHLIKTRGQQVTLRCSPISGHKSVSWYQQVLGQGPQFIFQYYEKEERGRGNFPDRFSARQFPNYSSELNVNALLLGDSALYLCASSLEQGLNTEAFFGQGTRLTVV.

The chain is built from TRBV29-1 and TRBJ2-1; 7 bases are shared with TRBD1. Germline CDR1 is SQVTM and CDR2 is ANQGSEA. V was pared by 7 bases and J by 8 bases, with 29 bases of the junction left unmatched. The CDR3 contains 19 residues. The CDR3, as DNA: TGCAGCGCCGCAGGAAGGGACAGAACTATTTCCCCCTGGGCGGATGAGCAGTTCTTC. Translated, it gives CSAAGRDRTISPWADEQFF.

The V and J genes are TRBV2 and TRBJ1-5; D might be TRBD1 (5 bases). The CDR3 totals 12 residues. Per germline, CDR1 SNHLY and CDR2 FYNNEI. The V gene lost 5 bases and the J gene lost 5 bases, with 7 bases spanning the gap. The CDR3 region is CASSLQDQPQHF. The CDR3 region has the DNA TGTGCCAGCAGTCTACAGGATCAGCCCCAGCATTTT.

The V call is TRBV14, the J call TRBJ1-2, with D maybe TRBD1 (5 bases). Germline V lookup: CDR1 SGHDN, CDR2 FVKESK. The CDR3 has 14 amino acids. Trimming shortened V by 1 base and J by 4 bases, and 10 bases separated the two germline ends. CDR3: CASSQAQGGYGYTF. CDR3 DNA sequence: TGTGCCAGCAGCCAAGCGCAGGGAGGCTATGGCTACACCTTC.

The chain employs TRBV7-2 and TRBJ2-4; D remains unclear. The CDR3 consists of 12 residues. V was cut by 4 bases and J by 6 bases, with 7 bases left in between. CDR1 is SGHTA, CDR2 FQGNSA, per germline. The CDR3 coding sequence is TGTGCCAGCAGCTCCTACCGAAACATTCAGTACTTC. Amino acids: CASSSYRNIQYF.

The chain carries TRBV29-1 and TRBJ2-3; D may be TRBD2 (6 bases). This CDR3 has 11 amino acids. From germline, CDR1 is SQVTM and CDR2 ANQGSEA. With 8 bases removed from V and 5 bases from J, the gap between germline ends came to 11 bases. This CDR3 is CSPQGGDTQYF. The CDR3 nucleotides are TGCAGCCCCCAGGGAGGAGATACGCAGTATTTT.

The chain employs TRBV29-1 and TRBJ1-2, with 9 positions matching TRBD1. V lost 4 bases and J lost 4; bases outside the gene matches: 4. Germline CDR1 reads SQVTM; CDR2 reads ANQGSEA. This CDR3 comprises 13 residues. The CDR3 protein is CSVGTGEGYGYTF. The CDR3 region has the DNA TGCAGCGTTGGGACAGGGGAAGGCTATGGCTACACCTTC.

The chain couples TRBV30 to TRBJ2-3, with D perhaps matching TRBD2 (6 bases). The CDR3 length is 14 residues. In germline, CDR1 is GTSNPN, CDR2 SVGIG (reference sequence). The germline V and J ends were trimmed by 0 bases and 3 bases, with 10 bases remaining between them. CDR3 protein: CAWSVGGTTDTQYF. CDR3 coding DNA: TGTGCCTGGAGTGTTGGCGGGACGACAGATACGCAGTATTTT.

This clone was seen more than once but under ten times. The CDR3 protein is CASSLITRDEKLFF. The DNA for the CDR3 is TGTGCCAGCAGCTTAATCACGAGGGATGAAAAACTGTTTTTT. The chain is built from TRBV7-2 and TRBJ1-4; D gene uncertain. The V and J ends lost 2 bases and 6 bases respectively, with 10 bases between them. CDR3 size: 14 residues. In germline, CDR1 is SGHTA, CDR2 FQGNSA.

This clone was counted between two and nine times. The gene calls are TRBV6-5 and TRBJ1-1; possible D gene TRBD1, 5 bases. The CDR3 runs to 15 residues. The ends were cut back, 2 bases at V and 4 bases at J, with 14 bases in the middle. CDR1 MNHEY and CDR2 SVGAGI come from the germline V gene. In nucleotides, the CDR3 is TGTGCCAGCAGTTACGACAGCCTCGGTGGCACTGAAGCTTTCTTT. Its translation is CASSYDSLGGTEAFF.